Shown below are 17 T cell receptor beta chains from a single sample sequenced in a study of identical twins listed by TCRdb under 2016. The method behind the library was 5' RACE. The sequencer listed for this sample is Illumina HiSeq 2000. TCRdb reworked the public reads: Q25 trimming with fastp, MiXCR clone assembly, productive beta chains retained. Identical CDR3 proteins give one entry, which carries the most common genes and DNA. The sample records around 670,000 distinct CDR3 sequences, approximately 6% of which are singletons. Together, the top ten hold approximately 1.6% of the sample. The sequenced material came from naive T cells sorted from blood. The cell subset or site label corresponds to: cells isolated with a human naive T-cell isolation kit. The receptors come from a young man in good health.

This rearrangement joins TRBV10-3 to TRBJ2-3; 15 nucleotides match TRBD2. This CDR3 comprises 19 residues. V shed 6 bases and J 2 bases; nucleotides not matched to a gene: 12. Per germline, CDR1 ENHRY and CDR2 SYGVKD. The CDR3 reads CAIRTNLGLAGGDTDTQYF. The CDR3, as DNA: TGTGCCATCAGAACCAACCTGGGACTAGCGGGAGGCGACACAGATACGCAGTATTTT.

In its sample, this clonotype was seen a few times. The chain carries TRBV25-1 and TRBJ2-7; D perhaps matches TRBD1 (6 bases). Germline V gene sequence: CDR1 MGHDK, CDR2 SYGVNS. Trimming took off 3 bases at V and 0 bases at J, with 12 bases between the two ends. The CDR3 totals 15 residues. CDR3 nucleotides: TGTGCCAGCAGTGACCCGGACAGAAGCTCCTACGAGCAGTACTTC. Its translation is CASSDPDRSSYEQYF.

This clonotype has a count of ten or more. The chain carries TRBV19 and TRBJ2-1; D unresolved. V lost 2 bases to trimming and J lost 4 bases, with 9 bases between them. Germline lookup yields CDR1 LNHDA and CDR2 SQIVND (reference sequence). The CDR3 sequence is 14 residues long. The CDR3 nucleotides read TGTGCCAGTAGTATAATGAGTTTATACAATGAGCAGTTCTTC. Encoded protein: CASSIMSLYNEQFF.

The J gene is TRBJ2-3, the V gene TRBV6-2 or TRBV6-3; TRBD1 aligns across 7 bases. Germline-derived CDR1 and CDR2 are MNHEY and SVGEGT. The ends lost 2 bases at V and 0 bases at J; junction bases unmatched: 8. The CDR3 length is 17 residues. The CDR3 nucleotides are TGTGCCAGCAGTTACCTGGGACAGCAAACTAGCACAGATACGCAGTATTTT. Translating it yields CASSYLGQQTSTDTQYF.

This clonotype has at least ten counts. J is TRBJ1-6 and V is TRBV12-3 or TRBV12-4; 7 bases map to TRBD1. The V segment lost 7 bases and the J segment 1 base; nucleotides outside the gene matches: 4. The CDR3 has 15 residues. CDR3 in amino acids: CASILTGSYNSPLHF. As DNA, the CDR3 is TGTGCCAGCATCCTGACAGGGTCCTATAATTCACCCCTCCACTTT.

The rearrangement uses TRBV6-1 and TRBJ2-3, with D maybe TRBD2 (7 bases). Germline V gene lookup returns CDR1 MNHNS and CDR2 SASEGT. This CDR3 contains 15 residues. The DNA for the CDR3 is TGTGCGCAGGGGATGGGGGGGGGTGGCACAGATACGCAGTATTTT. This encodes CAQGMGGGGTDTQYF.

CDR3 region: CASSSLDLSYNEQFF. As DNA, the CDR3 is TGTGCCAGCAGCAGTCTAGACCTCTCCTACAATGAGCAGTTCTTC. The genes are TRBV5-6 and TRBJ2-1; the D is unclear. Germline loops: CDR1 SGHDT, CDR2 YYEEEE. CDR3 length: 15 residues. Trimming pared 4 bases from V and 0 bases from J, leaving 11 bases between.

This clonotype has at least ten counts. The chain recombines TRBV4-3 with TRBJ2-1; 8 positions match TRBD1. Germline V gene lookup returns CDR1 LGHNA and CDR2 YSLEER. The CDR3 loop spans 16 amino acids. The V gene end was trimmed by 0 bases and the J gene end by 3 bases; junction bases not matched to a gene: 4. CDR3 protein: CASSQDPGGLYNEQFF. CDR3 sequence (DNA): TGCGCCAGCAGCCAAGATCCAGGGGGCCTCTACAATGAGCAGTTCTTC.

Here the CDR3 DNA reads TGTGCCAGCAGCTTGTATGGGACAGCGAGCGGGGAGCAGTACTTC. Protein: CASSLYGTASGEQYF. The J gene is TRBJ2-7, the V gene TRBV7-2; D perhaps matches TRBD1 (7 bases). The CDR3 runs to 15 residues. Trimming took off 3 bases at V and 7 bases at J, with 19 bases between the two ends. Germline loops: CDR1 SGHTA, CDR2 FQGNSA.

The sample holds a few counts of this clonotype. The chain employs TRBV11-3 and TRBJ2-3; the D call may be TRBD1 or TRBD2 (7 bases each). The CDR3 sequence is 15 residues long. Germline-derived CDR1 and CDR2 are SGHNT and YENEEA. V lost 5 bases and J 6 bases, leaving 18 bases between the germline ends. DNA of the CDR3: TGTGCCAGCAGCCCTAGGGGGCGGGGAGGGGATACGCAGTATTTT. It is translated as CASSPRGRGGDTQYF.

This clonotype was picked up many times. The genes are TRBV5-1 and TRBJ2-1; TRBD2 agrees at 9 bases. After removal of 7 bases from V and 7 bases from J, the junction contained 9 bases not matched to a gene. Germline CDR1 is SGHRS and CDR2 is YFSETQ. The CDR3 is 14 residues long. CDR3 coding DNA: TGCGCCAGCGGGGGAGCGGGAGGAACAAATGAGCAGTTCTTC. Protein product: CASGGAGGTNEQFF.

This clonotype appeared many times. The chain carries TRBV15 and TRBJ2-1; weak D call: TRBD2 (6 bases). The CDR3 consists of 13 residues. With 8 bases removed from V and 7 bases from J, the gap between germline ends came to 15 bases. Germline V CDR1 and CDR2: LNHNV, YYDKDF (reference sequence). DNA of the CDR3: TGTGCCACCCACGGACCGGGGGTTAATGAGCAGTTCTTC. The encoded protein is CATHGPGVNEQFF.

This clonotype was recorded at least ten times. The V and J genes are TRBV24-1 and TRBJ2-7; D may match TRBD1 or TRBD2 (5 bases each). Germline V gene lookup returns CDR1 KGHDR and CDR2 SFDVKD. The CDR3 runs 13 residues. V lost 0 bases and J 6 bases, leaving 8 bases between the germline ends. The CDR3, as DNA: TGTGCCACCAGTGATTTGCAGGGACCCGAGCAGTACGTC. Protein product: CATSDLQGPEQYV.

This clonotype has only a few counts. J is TRBJ2-5 and V is TRBV20-1, with D unclear. In germline, CDR1 is DFQATT, CDR2 SNEGSKA (reference sequence). V lost 4 bases to trimming and J lost 1 base, with 7 bases between them. CDR3 size: 12 residues. The CDR3 DNA sequence: TGCAGTGCTAACCCGGGCCAAGAGACCCAGTACTTC. Protein sequence: CSANPGQETQYF.

This clonotype was seen many times. This chain links TRBV29-1 with TRBJ2-1; perhaps TRBD2 as D (6 bases). This CDR3 contains 13 residues. Germline lookup yields CDR1 SQVTM and CDR2 ANQGSEA. V lost 6 bases to trimming and J lost 1 base, with 10 bases between them. The DNA of the CDR3 is TGCAGCGTGGGAGCGGGTTCCTACAATGAGCAGTTCTTC. Its protein is CSVGAGSYNEQFF.

This clonotype was counted many times. The chain uses TRBV5-1 and TRBJ2-1; the D call may be TRBD1 or TRBD2 (5 bases each). There are 15 residues in the CDR3. Deletions cut 7 bases from V and 0 bases from J, with 14 bases between. Germline-derived CDR1 and CDR2 are SGHRS and YFSETQ. This chain's CDR3 is CASHLGTSSYNEQFF. CDR3 DNA sequence: TGCGCCAGCCATCTGGGGACCAGCTCCTACAATGAGCAGTTCTTC.

The V call is TRBV29-1, the J call TRBJ2-3; 11 nucleotides match TRBD2. This CDR3 spans 14 amino acids. Germline-derived CDR1 and CDR2 are SQVTM and ANQGSEA. V dropped 4 bases and J dropped 6; count of bases not matched to a gene: 6. This CDR3 reads CSVALAGGLDTQYF. DNA for the CDR3: TGCAGCGTTGCCCTAGCGGGAGGTCTTGATACGCAGTATTTT.